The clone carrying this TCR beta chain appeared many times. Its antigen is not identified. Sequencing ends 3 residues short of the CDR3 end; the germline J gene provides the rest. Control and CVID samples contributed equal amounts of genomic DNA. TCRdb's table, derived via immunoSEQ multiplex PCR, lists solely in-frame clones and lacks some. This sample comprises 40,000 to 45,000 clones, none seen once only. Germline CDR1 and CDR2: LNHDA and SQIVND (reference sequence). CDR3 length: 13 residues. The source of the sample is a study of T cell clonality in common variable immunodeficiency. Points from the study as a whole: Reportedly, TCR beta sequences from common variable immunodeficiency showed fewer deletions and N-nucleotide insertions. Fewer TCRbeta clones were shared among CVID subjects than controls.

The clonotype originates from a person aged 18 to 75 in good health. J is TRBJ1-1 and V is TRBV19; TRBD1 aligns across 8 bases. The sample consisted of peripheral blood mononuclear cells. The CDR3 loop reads CASSTRQGREAFF. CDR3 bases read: TGTGCCAGTAGTACGCGACAGGGGCGGGAA.